One and the same sample provided the 13 T cell receptor beta chains below, sequenced in a study of spatial heterogeneity in lung cancer. Study-level findings and limits: How many expanded intratumoral alpha and beta TCRs were present tracked the tumor mutation count, which was a count of nonsynonymous mutations.

TCRdb reprocessed the 5' RACE reads with MiXCR, giving one entry per CDR3 protein. The profile shows about 6,900 distinct CDR3 sequences, approximately 12% of them singletons. For these TCRs, the target antigens are not known. The time point here: sample taken at primary tumor resection. Sample: lung tumor tissue, taken at surgery. The origin of the receptors is a male donor with early-stage non-small cell lung cancer.

This clonotype was observed at least ten times. Written as DNA, the CDR3 is TGTGCCAGCACGTCCGACACTGAAGCTTTCTTT. Its protein product is CASTSDTEAFF. V and J are TRBV6-5 and TRBJ1-1, with unresolved D. Germline V gives CDR1 MNHEY, CDR2 SVGAGI. The CDR3 consists of 11 residues. V gave up 7 bases and J gave up 3 bases, with 6 bases separating them.

This clonotype was recorded many times. The genes are TRBV30 and TRBJ1-5; D is perhaps TRBD1 (5 bases). This CDR3 spans 15 amino acids. Germline CDR1 reads GTSNPN; CDR2 reads SVGIG (reference sequence). The V end lost 5 bases, the J end lost 5 bases, and 19 bases lay between the germline ends. The CDR3 loop reads CAWRAGGGPHQPQHF. The CDR3 coding sequence is TGTGCCTGGCGCGCTGGGGGGGGTCCTCATCAGCCCCAGCATTTT.

This clonotype was seen repeatedly, ten times or more. The chain uses TRBV5-4 and TRBJ2-3, with D perhaps TRBD1 (6 bases). From germline, CDR1 is SGHNT and CDR2 YYREEE (reference sequence). CDR3 length: 15 residues. V dropped 3 bases and J dropped 2 bases, with 13 bases sitting between them. The CDR3 nucleotides read TGTGCCAGCAGCTCAGCTACAGGGATCACAGATACGCAGTATTTT. Protein sequence: CASSSATGITDTQYF.

This clonotype was seen many times. This chain joins TRBV7-2 and TRBJ2-3, with 11 bases that match TRBD2. V shed 0 bases, J shed 4 bases, and the junction held 9 bases outside the gene matches. The length of the CDR3 is 18 residues. Germline V gene lookup returns CDR1 SGHTA and CDR2 FQGNSA. This CDR3 reads CASSLAGFLAGGADTQYF. The CDR3 DNA follows: TGTGCCAGCAGCTTAGCCGGCTTCCTAGCGGGAGGCGCAGATACGCAGTATTTT. The full variable domain, rest sourced from reference TRBV7-2 and TRBJ2-3, is GAGVSQSPSNKVTEKGKDVELRCDPISGHTALYWYRQSLGQGLEFLIYFQGNSAPDKSGLPSDRFSAERTGGSVSTLTIQRTQQEDSAVYLCASSLAGFLAGGADTQYFGPGTRLTVL.

In its sample, this clonotype was seen many times. The genes are TRBV18 and TRBJ1-2, with TRBD1 identical over 7 bases. Germline CDR1 and CDR2: KGHSH and LQKENI. Germline trimming cut 0 bases from V and 7 bases from J; bases unmatched to any gene: 2. CDR3 length: 13 amino acids. In DNA, the CDR3 is TGTGCCAGCTCACCACCCGGACAGGTTGGCTACACCTTC. Residues: CASSPPGQVGYTF.

Many counts were recorded for this clonotype. The genes are TRBV10-3 and TRBJ1-2; TRBD1 matches at 9 bases. The V and J ends lost 6 bases and 8 bases, in that order; junction bases with no gene match: 7. The CDR3 runs to 13 residues. The germline V gene encodes CDR1 ENHRY and CDR2 SYGVKD. In nucleotides, the CDR3 is TGTGCCATCAGACCACAGGGGGCGCAGGGCTACACCTTC. Its translation: CAIRPQGAQGYTF.

Many counts were recorded for this clonotype. V is TRBV4-1 and J is TRBJ1-2, with 12 bases matching TRBD1. CDR1 and CDR2 from the germline V gene are MGHRA and YSYEKL. With V trimmed by 1 base and J by 4 bases, 4 bases remained unmatched. The CDR3 is 16 residues long. The CDR3 bases are TGCGCCAGCAGCCAAGTTGCGGGACAGGGGGCCTATGGCTACACCTTC. This codes for CASSQVAGQGAYGYTF.

This clonotype is medium-sized in the sample. J is TRBJ1-2 and V is TRBV19; TRBD1 matches at 9 bases. V lost 7 bases, J lost 4 bases, and 10 bases stayed unmatched. CDR3 length: 15 amino acids. Germline CDR1 reads LNHDA; CDR2 reads SQIVND (reference sequence). CDR3 residues: CASTQRDRATYGYTF. CDR3 DNA sequence: TGTGCCAGTACCCAAAGGGACAGGGCGACCTATGGCTACACCTTC. Based on the CDR3 plus reference TRBV19 and TRBJ1-2, the full variable domain is DGGITQSPKYLFRKEGQNVTLSCEQNLNHDAMYWYRQDPGQGLRLIYYSQIVNDFQKGDIAEGYSVSREKKESFPLTVTSAQKNPTAFYLCASTQRDRATYGYTFGSGTRLTVV.

There are many counts of this clonotype. As DNA, the CDR3 is TGCAGTGCTCACAGGGCCGGTACTGAAGCTTTCTTT. Protein product: CSAHRAGTEAFF. The rearrangement uses TRBV20-1 and TRBJ1-1; D might be TRBD1 (6 bases). The CDR3 has 12 residues. CDR1 and CDR2 from the germline V gene are DFQATT and SNEGSKA (reference sequence). V gave up 5 bases and J gave up 5 bases, with 12 bases separating them.

This sequence joins TRBV6-5 and TRBJ1-1; 10 nucleotides match TRBD1. CDR3 size: 16 residues. Germline V gives CDR1 MNHEY, CDR2 SVGAGI. J lost 2 bases, V lost 6 bases, and 9 bases had no gene match. CDR3 nucleotides: TGTGCCAGCAGCAAGCGACAGGGGGCGATAAACACTGAAGCTTTCTTT. Translation: CASSKRQGAINTEAFF.

This clonotype was detected ten times or more. The chain has TRBV7-2 and TRBJ2-7, with 12 bases lining up with TRBD2. This CDR3 spans 16 amino acids. CDR1 SGHTA and CDR2 FQGNSA come from the germline V gene. After removal of 1 base from V and 3 bases from J, the junction contained 4 bases not matched to a gene. CDR3 nucleotide sequence: TGTGCCAGCAGCTTAGATGAGACTAGCGGGAGCTACGAGCAGTACTTC. It is translated as CASSLDETSGSYEQYF.

This clonotype came up many times. The gene calls are TRBV29-1 and TRBJ2-1, with 12 positions matching TRBD2. With V trimmed by 1 base and J by 0 bases, 7 bases remained unmatched. This CDR3 contains 18 residues. CDR1 is SQVTM, CDR2 ANQGSEA, per germline. The CDR3 here is CSVEGLAGEKSSYNEQFF. DNA of the CDR3: TGCAGCGTTGAAGGACTAGCGGGAGAAAAAAGCTCCTACAATGAGCAGTTCTTC.

This clonotype appeared many times. The chain employs TRBV28 and TRBJ2-7; TRBD2 matches at 14 bases. The V gene's germline CDR1 is MDHEN and CDR2 SYDVKM. CDR3 length equals 15 residues. The J segment lost 1 base and the V segment lost 6 bases, leaving 2 bases of the junction unmatched. DNA for the CDR3: TGTGCCAGCAGAAGGACTAGCGGGAGGTCCTACGAGCAGTACTTC. Its translation is CASRRTSGRSYEQYF.